This T cell receptor beta chain is from a study of shared clonotypes between healthy human individuals. The study, taken as a whole, reports: There were few donors, and this limited the genetic and exposure-history diversity represented.

Each PCR replicate from the sorted subsets contained 200 to 250 ng DNA, which is around 30,000 T cell genomes. The repertoire was sequenced with immunoSEQ multiplex PCR; TCRdb's copy has only in-frame clones and lacks some. This sample yields nearly 1 million clones, of which less than 85% are seen a single time; approximately 1.5% belongs to the top ten. Remarks on this clone: Its specificity is unknown.

The CDR3 is made up of 13 amino acids. Per the germline V gene, CDR1 is MNHEY and CDR2 is SVGAGI. The V end was cut by 7 bases, the J end by 1 base, with 10 bases between. This sequence originates from a young man in good health. The chain combines TRBV6-5 with TRBJ1-1, with a possible D match to TRBD1 (6 bases). The sequencing input was memory CD4+ T cells sorted from blood. As to subset: CD45RA-negative fraction. The CDR3 DNA reads as TGTGCCAGCAACTACAGGGCGAACACTGAAGCTTTCTTT. Amino acid sequence: CASNYRANTEAFF.